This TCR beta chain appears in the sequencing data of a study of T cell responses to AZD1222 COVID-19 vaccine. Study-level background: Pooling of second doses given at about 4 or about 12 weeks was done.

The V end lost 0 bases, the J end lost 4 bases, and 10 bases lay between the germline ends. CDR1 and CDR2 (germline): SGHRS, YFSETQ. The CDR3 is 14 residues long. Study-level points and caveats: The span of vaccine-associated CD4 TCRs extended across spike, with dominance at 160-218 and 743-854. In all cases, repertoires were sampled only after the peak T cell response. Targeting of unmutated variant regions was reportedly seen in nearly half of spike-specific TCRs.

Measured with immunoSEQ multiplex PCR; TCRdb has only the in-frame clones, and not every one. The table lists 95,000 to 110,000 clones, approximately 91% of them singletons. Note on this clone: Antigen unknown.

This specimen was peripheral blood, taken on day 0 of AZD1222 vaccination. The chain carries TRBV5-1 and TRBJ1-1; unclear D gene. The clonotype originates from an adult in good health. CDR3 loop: CASSLGPLGTEAFF. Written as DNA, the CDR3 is TGCGCCAGCAGCTTGGGCCCTTTGGGCACTGAAGCTTTCTTT. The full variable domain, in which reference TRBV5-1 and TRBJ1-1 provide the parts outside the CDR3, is KAGVTQTPRYLIKTRGQQVTLSCSPISGHRSVSWYQQTPGQGLQFLFEYFSETQRNKGNFPGRFSGRQFSNSRSEMNVSTLELGDSALYLCASSLGPLGTEAFFGQGTRLTVV.